This T cell receptor (beta chain) emerged from a study of CD8+CD57+ T cells in acquired aplastic anemia. Study at large: Across the sorted CD4+ and CD8+ cells, DNA amounts averaged approximately 3.1 ug. Notes on the study in general: There were twenty-nine CD8+ CDR3 sequences that occurred in both patients and controls.

Genomic DNA provided the template from which TCR beta VDJ and CDR3 profiles were obtained. TCRdb re-analysed the reads in MiXCR, keeping a single row per CDR3 protein. The sample holds tens of thousands of distinct CDR3 sequences; 63% are singletons and the top ten take roughly 65%. Flow cytometry had shown expanded CD8+CD57+ cells in the patients chosen for sequencing. Every patient presented with severe acquired aplastic anemia. Patients had not yet gotten any therapy when their blood was taken for sampling. This CDR3 is built from 12 residues. After removal of 6 bases from V and 9 bases from J, the junction contained 8 bases not matched to a gene. The germline CDR1 and CDR2 sequences are SQVTM and ANQGSEA. Comment on this clonotype: The antigen remains unidentified.

The source material was sorted CD4+, CD8+, or CD8+CD57+ T cells (not recorded which) from PBMCs. The source of this sequence is a human donor with aplastic anemia. This sequence joins TRBV29-1 and TRBJ2-1, with TRBD1 matching over 7 bases. In DNA form, the CDR3 reads TGCAGCGTGGGTAAGGGGGCGGGTGAGCAGTTCTTC. Protein sequence: CSVGKGAGEQFF.